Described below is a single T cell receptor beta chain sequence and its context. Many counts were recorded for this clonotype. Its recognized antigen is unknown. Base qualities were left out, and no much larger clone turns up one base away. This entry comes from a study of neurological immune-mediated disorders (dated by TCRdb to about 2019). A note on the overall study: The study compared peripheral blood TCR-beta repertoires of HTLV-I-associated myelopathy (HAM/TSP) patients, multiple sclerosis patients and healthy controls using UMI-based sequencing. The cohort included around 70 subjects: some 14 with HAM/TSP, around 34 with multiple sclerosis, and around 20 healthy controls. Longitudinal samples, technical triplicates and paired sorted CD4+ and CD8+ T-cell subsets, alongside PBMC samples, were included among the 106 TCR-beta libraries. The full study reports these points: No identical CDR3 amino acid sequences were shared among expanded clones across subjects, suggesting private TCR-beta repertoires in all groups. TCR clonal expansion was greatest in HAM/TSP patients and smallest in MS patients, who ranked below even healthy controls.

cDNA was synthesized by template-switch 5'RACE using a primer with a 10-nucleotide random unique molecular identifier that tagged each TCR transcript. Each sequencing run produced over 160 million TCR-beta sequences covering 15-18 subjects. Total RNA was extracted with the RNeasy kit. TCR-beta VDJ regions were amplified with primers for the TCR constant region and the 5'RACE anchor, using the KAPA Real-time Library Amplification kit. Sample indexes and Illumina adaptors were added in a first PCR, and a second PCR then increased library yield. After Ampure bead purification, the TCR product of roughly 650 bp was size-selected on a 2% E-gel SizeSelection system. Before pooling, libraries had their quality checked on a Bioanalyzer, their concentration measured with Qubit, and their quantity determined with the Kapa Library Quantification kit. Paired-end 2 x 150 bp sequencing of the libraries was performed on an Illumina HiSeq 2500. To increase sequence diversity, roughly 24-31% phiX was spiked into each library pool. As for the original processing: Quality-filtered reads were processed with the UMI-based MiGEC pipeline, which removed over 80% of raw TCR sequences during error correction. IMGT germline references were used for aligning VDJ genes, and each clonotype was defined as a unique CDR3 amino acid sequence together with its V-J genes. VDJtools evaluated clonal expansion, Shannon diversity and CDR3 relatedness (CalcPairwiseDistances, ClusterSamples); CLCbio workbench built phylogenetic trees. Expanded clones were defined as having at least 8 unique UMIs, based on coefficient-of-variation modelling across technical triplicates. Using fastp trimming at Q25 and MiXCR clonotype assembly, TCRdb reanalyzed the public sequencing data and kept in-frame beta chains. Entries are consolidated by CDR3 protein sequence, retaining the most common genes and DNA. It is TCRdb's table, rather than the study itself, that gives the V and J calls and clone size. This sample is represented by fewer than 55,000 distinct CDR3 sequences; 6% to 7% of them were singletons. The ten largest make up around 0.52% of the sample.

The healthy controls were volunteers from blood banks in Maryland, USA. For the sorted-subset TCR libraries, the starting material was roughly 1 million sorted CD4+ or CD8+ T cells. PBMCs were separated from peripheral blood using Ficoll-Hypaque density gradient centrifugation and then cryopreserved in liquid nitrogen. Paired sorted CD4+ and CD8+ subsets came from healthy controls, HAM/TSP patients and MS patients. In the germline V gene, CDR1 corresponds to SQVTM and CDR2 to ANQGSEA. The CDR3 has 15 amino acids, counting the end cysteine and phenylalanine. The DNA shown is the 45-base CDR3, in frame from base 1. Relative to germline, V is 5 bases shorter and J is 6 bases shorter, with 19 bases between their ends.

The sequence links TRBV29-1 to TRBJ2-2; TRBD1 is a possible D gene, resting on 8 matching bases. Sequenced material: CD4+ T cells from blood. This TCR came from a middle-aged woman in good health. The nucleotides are TGCAGCGTTTGGGGGGGGACAGGAGGGGCCGGGGAGCTGTTTTTT. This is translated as CSVWGGTGGAGELFF.